A selection of T cell receptor beta chains follows, all from one sample in a study of shared clonotypes between healthy human individuals. Method: immunoSEQ multiplex PCR; TCRdb's copy keeps in-frame clones and lacks some. Of some 2,100,000 clones in the sample, just over 90% were seen once. Sample: naive CD8+ T cells from PBMCs. The receptor set was obtained from a man aged 18 to 30 in good health. Some clones in this sample may be carry-over from other donors' samples. CDR3s leave out the opening cysteine and the closing phenylalanine or tryptophan.

V gene: TRBV6-5; J gene: TRBJ2-7; CDR3 protein: ASSRRTGGEQY
V gene: TRBV9; J gene: TRBJ2-7; CDR3 protein: ASSPGTGPYEQY
V gene: TRBV15; J gene: TRBJ2-5; CDR3 protein: ATSREGQFGGRTQY
V gene: TRBV28; J gene: TRBJ1-5; CDR3 protein: ASSLMSREPQH
V gene: TRBV11-1; J gene: TRBJ1-2; CDR3 protein: ASSPGDRASYGYT
V gene: TRBV7-8; J gene: TRBJ1-4; CDR3 protein: ATRPGGLAEKLF
V gene: TRBV10-3; J gene: TRBJ2-5; CDR3 protein: AISEPLAGTQY
V gene: TRBV7-9; J gene: TRBJ2-3; CDR3 protein: ASSLGTDRWMSTDTQY
V gene: TRBV7-3; J gene: TRBJ2-7; CDR3 protein: ASSWGLGPPYEQY
V gene: TRBV19; J gene: TRBJ1-1; CDR3 protein: ASSMGGRGFGTEAF
V gene: TRBV5-6; J gene: TRBJ2-1; CDR3 protein: ASSLARGRGYNEQF
V gene: TRBV5-6; J gene: TRBJ2-4; CDR3 protein: ASSLWWEGQAKNIQY
V gene: TRBV6-4; J gene: TRBJ2-3; CDR3 protein: ASSDLPGRGTDTQY
V gene: TRBV29-1; J gene: TRBJ2-1; CDR3 protein: SVTLGTEQF
V gene: TRBV27; J gene: TRBJ2-1; CDR3 protein: ASRNPTVPYNEQF
V gene: TRBV7-6; J gene: TRBJ2-5; CDR3 protein: ASSLKSQETQY
V gene: TRBV10-3; J gene: TRBJ2-7; CDR3 protein: AISEIDRPREQY
V gene: TRBV7-9; J gene: TRBJ2-7; CDR3 protein: ASSSGQGLVDEQY
V gene: TRBV29-1; J gene: TRBJ2-7; CDR3 protein: SVEAYSDSYEQY
V gene: TRBV4-3; J gene: TRBJ1-1; CDR3 protein: ASSQDPGAPEAF
V gene: TRBV28; J gene: TRBJ2-1; CDR3 protein: ASSPYSPDDEQF
V gene: TRBV27; J gene: TRBJ2-7; CDR3 protein: ASGTRYEQY
V gene: TRBV7-2; J gene: TRBJ2-3; CDR3 protein: ASSRWDRQPTQY
V gene: TRBV4-3; J gene: TRBJ2-7; CDR3 protein: ASSQDWEGRSYEQY
V gene: TRBV7-8; J gene: TRBJ2-7; CDR3 protein: ASSLGWAGGPTNEQY
V gene: TRBV11-2; J gene: TRBJ2-7; CDR3 protein: ASSPTGSVYEQY
V gene: TRBV19; J gene: TRBJ2-7; CDR3 protein: ASSPRRGEQY
V gene: TRBV11-2; J gene: TRBJ2-7; CDR3 protein: ASSSIIFTYEQY
V gene: TRBV9; J gene: TRBJ2-2; CDR3 protein: ASSVGTTNTGELF
V gene: TRBV29-1; J gene: TRBJ1-1; CDR3 protein: SAATGSNTEAF
V gene: TRBV19; J gene: TRBJ2-1; CDR3 protein: ASTPGAGIAAEQF